Following are 20 T cell receptor beta chains from one sample sequenced in a study of CD8+ T cells in alopecia areata. Described treatment: oral pan-JAK inhibitor, 5-10 mg twice daily. Reverse transcription of extracted RNA yielded cDNA, which provided the sequencing template. The protocol was immunoSEQ multiplex PCR, while the TCRdb copy is restricted to in-frame clones and leaves out a portion. The data hold around 270,000 clones, with over 45% observed a single time. Specimen: CD4+ T cells sorted from blood, collected at week 24, from a patient treated with tofacitinib. The source of these receptors is a human donor with alopecia areata.

This chain joins TRBV7-9 and TRBJ2-2; 9 positions match TRBD1. CDR1 and CDR2 (germline): SEHNR, FQNEAQ (reference sequence). There are 15 residues in the CDR3. After removal of 4 bases from V and 3 bases from J, the junction contained 3 bases not matched to a gene. The CDR3 here is CASSYRDRDTGELFF. CDR3 sequence (DNA): TGTGCCAGCAGCTACCGGGACAGGGACACCGGGGAGCTGTTTTTT.

In its sample, this clone was seen a few times. The rearrangement joins TRBV6-5 to TRBJ2-5; the D is unclear. V was clipped by 5 bases and J by 4 bases, with 5 bases between them. Looked up from germline, CDR1 is MNHEY and CDR2 is SVGAGI. The CDR3 sequence is 11 residues long. CDR3 in amino acids: CASSTRETQYF. CDR3 in DNA: TGTGCCAGCAGTACCCGAGAGACCCAGTACTTC.

The rearrangement joins TRBV30 to TRBJ2-1; 10 bases fit TRBD2. The V gene end was trimmed by 6 bases and the J gene end by 7 bases; junction bases not matched to a gene: 9. This CDR3 is 14 amino acids long. CDR1 and CDR2 from the germline V gene are GTSNPN and SVGIG (reference sequence). CDR3 sequence reads: CACTAGGPANEQFF. In nucleotides, the CDR3 is TGTGCCTGCACAGCGGGGGGGCCGGCGAATGAGCAGTTCTTC.

The chain combines TRBV29-1 with TRBJ2-5; TRBD1 agrees at 11 bases. The CDR3 spans 13 residues. In germline, CDR1 is SQVTM, CDR2 ANQGSEA. The trim removed 3 bases at V and 6 bases at J, leaving 3 bases unmatched. CDR3 coding DNA: TGCAGCGTTGACGGGACAGGGGGAAAGACCCAGTACTTC. Its translation: CSVDGTGGKTQYF. Full variable domain (missing parts from reference TRBV29-1 and TRBJ2-5): SAVISQKPSRDICQRGTSLTIQCQVDSQVTMMFWYRQQPGQSLTLIATANQGSEATYESGFVIDKFPISRPNLTFSTLTVSNMSPEDSSIYLCSVDGTGGKTQYFGPGTRLLVL.

The chain has TRBV4-1 and TRBJ1-1; possible D gene TRBD1, 5 bases. The CDR3 runs 13 residues. Per the germline V gene, CDR1 is MGHRA and CDR2 is YSYEKL. Trimming shortened V by 2 bases and J by 4 bases, and 8 bases separated the two germline ends. The CDR3 spells CASSQPGSTEAFF. The CDR3 bases are TGCGCCAGCAGCCAACCAGGGAGCACTGAAGCTTTCTTT.

In its sample, this clone was seen once. Other DNA sequences within the sample encode an identical CDR3. V is TRBV7-2 and J is TRBJ1-2; no reliable D call. Trimming pared 1 base from V and 2 bases from J, leaving 8 bases between. The CDR3 is made up of 14 amino acids. Germline assignment: CDR1 SGHTA and CDR2 FQGNSA. Written as DNA, the CDR3 is TGTGCCAGCAGCTTAGAAAGGCGGAACTATGGCTACACCTTC. It yields the protein CASSLERRNYGYTF. The full variable domain, rest sourced from reference TRBV7-2 and TRBJ1-2, is GAGVSQSPSNKVTEKGKDVELRCDPISGHTALYWYRQSLGQGLEFLIYFQGNSAPDKSGLPSDRFSAERTGGSVSTLTIQRTQQEDSAVYLCASSLERRNYGYTFGSGTRLTVV.

This clone was picked up a small number of times. The V call is TRBV6-1, the J call TRBJ1-3; TRBD1 might be the D (6 bases). CDR1 and CDR2 (germline): MNHNS, SASEGT. V shed 3 bases and J shed 2 bases, with 14 bases lying between them. This CDR3 is built from 16 residues. Here the CDR3 DNA reads TGTGCCAGCAGTGAGGTGGGGGGCCCGCCTGGAAACACCATATATTTT. It specifies CASSEVGGPPGNTIYF.

The rearrangement links TRBV15 to TRBJ2-3; 8 nucleotides match TRBD1. The CDR3 loop spans 14 amino acids. J gave up 1 base and V 8 bases, and 5 bases lay outside the gene matches. CDR1 and CDR2 (germline): LNHNV, YYDKDF (reference sequence). The CDR3 bases are TGTGCCACCGGGAAGACAGGGGGCACAGATACGCAGTATTTT. Its translation: CATGKTGGTDTQYF.

This clone showed up just once. This chain connects TRBV6-5 to TRBJ1-5; 10 bases fit TRBD1. After removal of 6 bases from V and 7 bases from J, the junction contained 9 bases not matched to a gene. This CDR3 region has 15 residues. Germline CDR1 and CDR2: MNHEY and SVGAGI. CDR3 in DNA: TGTGCCAGCAGACGCCTGACAGGGGGCGGGCAGCCCCAGCATTTT. Its protein product is CASRRLTGGGQPQHF.

The V and J genes are TRBV29-1 and TRBJ2-7; TRBD1 matches 9 bases. J was trimmed by 5 bases and V by 5 bases; bases with no gene match: 7. From germline, CDR1 is SQVTM and CDR2 ANQGSEA. The CDR3 runs to 13 residues. The CDR3 sequence: CSVTGQGSNEQYF. CDR3 DNA: TGCAGCGTTACGGGACAGGGTTCGAACGAGCAGTACTTC.

This chain links TRBV7-2 with TRBJ2-2; D might be TRBD2 (5 bases). Germline lookup yields CDR1 SGHTA and CDR2 FQGNSA. This CDR3 has 16 amino acids. Trimming took 2 bases from V and 0 from J, leaving 10 bases between them. The CDR3 nucleotides are TGTGCCAGCAGCTTAAGGGCGGGTGCGAACACCGGGGAGCTGTTTTTT. Protein sequence: CASSLRAGANTGELFF. The variable domain in full, completed from reference TRBV7-2 and TRBJ2-2, reads GAGVSQSPSNKVTEKGKDVELRCDPISGHTALYWYRQSLGQGLEFLIYFQGNSAPDKSGLPSDRFSAERTGGSVSTLTIQRTQQEDSAVYLCASSLRAGANTGELFFGEGSRLTVL.

In this sample, this clone turned up a few times. The same CDR3 arises from other DNA sequences in this sample as well. The J gene is TRBJ1-2, the V gene TRBV20-1; D ambiguous. Trimming left V 1 base short and J 5 bases short, with 5 bases between. Germline V gene lookup returns CDR1 DFQATT and CDR2 SNEGSKA (reference sequence). The CDR3 totals 11 residues. CDR3 nucleotides: TGCAGTGCTAGAGTGGGGTATGGCTACACCTTC. It codes for CSARVGYGYTF.

This clone was recorded only once. The chain employs TRBV27 and TRBJ2-7, with TRBD1 identical over 10 bases. Germline CDR1 MNHEY, CDR2 SMNVEV (reference sequence). Trimming removed 9 bases from V and 3 bases from J; junction bases left unmatched: 5. This CDR3 comprises 13 residues. For the CDR3, the DNA is TGTGCCAGTGGGACAGGGGCCAACTACGAGCAGTACTTC. As protein: CASGTGANYEQYF.

J is TRBJ2-5 and V is TRBV9; 7 bases are shared with TRBD2. CDR1 and CDR2 from the germline V gene are SGDLS and YYNGEE. J gave up 0 bases and V 4 bases, and 6 bases lay outside the gene matches. CDR3 length: 15 residues. CDR3 in amino acids: CASSRLGGYQETQYF. As DNA, the CDR3 is TGTGCCAGCAGCCGCCTCGGGGGGTACCAAGAGACCCAGTACTTC.

V usage is TRBV5-4 and J usage is TRBJ2-3, with TRBD1 as a possible D gene (6 bases). Trimming shortened V by 4 bases and J by 5 bases, and 17 bases separated the two germline ends. This CDR3 has 15 residues. Germline CDR1 is SGHNT and CDR2 is YYREEE (reference sequence). CDR3 amino acids: CASSGGPQGGDTQYF. CDR3 nucleotide sequence: TGTGCCAGCAGCGGGGGACCCCAAGGGGGAGATACGCAGTATTTT.

The chain carries TRBV30 and TRBJ1-6; tentatively, D is TRBD1 (5 bases). V lost 3 bases to trimming and J lost 8 bases, with 11 bases between them. The V gene's germline CDR1 is GTSNPN and CDR2 SVGIG (reference sequence). This CDR3 is built from 13 residues. The DNA for the CDR3 is TGTGCCTGGAGCCCCTGGGGGGATTCACCCCTCCACTTT. Translated, it gives CAWSPWGDSPLHF. Variable domain in full (rest from reference TRBV30 and TRBJ1-6): SQTIHQWPATLVQPVGSPLSLECTVEGTSNPNLYWYRQAAGRGLQLLFYSVGIGQISSEVPQNLSASRPQDRQFILSSKKLLLSDSGFYLCAWSPWGDSPLHFGNGTRLTVT.

This chain joins TRBV5-1 and TRBJ2-5; D unresolved. Germline lookup yields CDR1 SGHRS and CDR2 YFSETQ. This CDR3 has 12 amino acids. The germline V and J ends were trimmed by 3 bases and 5 bases, with 8 bases remaining between them. CDR3 DNA sequence: TGCGCCAGCAGCTCCGGTGGTGAGACCCAGTACTTC. Residues: CASSSGGETQYF.

This sequence joins TRBV30 and TRBJ2-3, with 7 bases fitting TRBD1. CDR1 is GTSNPN, CDR2 SVGIG, per germline (reference sequence). With V trimmed by 2 bases and J by 0 bases, 5 bases remained unmatched. The CDR3 sequence is 15 residues long. This chain's CDR3 is CAWSSGGKSTDTQYF. Here the CDR3 DNA reads TGTGCCTGGAGTTCAGGGGGAAAGAGCACAGATACGCAGTATTTT.

This chain uses TRBV15 with TRBJ2-5, with D unresolved. Germline lookup yields CDR1 LNHNV and CDR2 YYDKDF (reference sequence). Trimming left V 1 base short and J 5 bases short, with 11 bases between. The CDR3 consists of 14 residues. CDR3: CATSRAVSKETQYF. In DNA form, the CDR3 reads TGTGCCACCAGCAGAGCAGTTAGCAAGGAGACCCAGTACTTC.

The V and J genes are TRBV7-9 and TRBJ2-3, with D uncertain. The germline gives CDR1 SEHNR, CDR2 FQNEAQ (reference sequence). The V end lost 4 bases, the J end lost 1 base, and 12 bases lay between the germline ends. There are 15 residues in the CDR3. The CDR3: CASSYRGAGTDTQYF. CDR3 DNA: TGTGCCAGCAGCTACCGTGGCGCCGGCACAGATACGCAGTATTTT.